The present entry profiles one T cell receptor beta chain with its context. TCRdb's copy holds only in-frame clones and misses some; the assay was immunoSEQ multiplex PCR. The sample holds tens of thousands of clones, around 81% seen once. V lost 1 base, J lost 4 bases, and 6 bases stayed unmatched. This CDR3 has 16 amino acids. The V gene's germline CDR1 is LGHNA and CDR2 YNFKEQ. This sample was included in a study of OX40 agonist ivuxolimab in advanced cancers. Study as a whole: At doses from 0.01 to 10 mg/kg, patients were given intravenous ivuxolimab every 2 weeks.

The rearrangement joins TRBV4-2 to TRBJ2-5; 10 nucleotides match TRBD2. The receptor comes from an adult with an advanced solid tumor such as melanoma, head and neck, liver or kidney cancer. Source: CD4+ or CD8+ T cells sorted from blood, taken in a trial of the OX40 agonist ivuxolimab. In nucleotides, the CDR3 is TGTGCCAGCAGCCAAGGGTCTAGCGGGAGCTTAGAGACCCAGTACTTC. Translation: CASSQGSSGSLETQYF.